The 23 T cell receptor beta chains reported below all come from one sample, sequenced in a study of beta chain features in type 1 diabetes. Every isolated RNA sample was fully reverse transcribed, so sequencing captured expressed TCRB transcripts. The method was immunoSEQ multiplex PCR; TCRdb's version includes in-frame clones alone and lacks a portion of them. The data show roughly 150,000 clones, less than 9.5% seen once. The sample taken for sequencing was central memory CD4+ T cells from blood. These receptors came from a man aged 18 to 29 in good health.

Only a few counts were recorded for this clone. The chain recombines TRBV7-3 with TRBJ1-1; no firm D call. Germline CDR1 reads SGHTA; CDR2 reads FQGTGA. CDR3 length: 13 residues. V lost 6 bases to trimming and J lost 4 bases, with 12 bases between them. Here the CDR3 DNA reads TGTGCCAGCAGTCCCGACTGGTCCACTGAAGCTTTCTTT. Translated, it gives CASSPDWSTEAFF.

This clone was picked up a small number of times. This chain connects TRBV30 to TRBJ2-5, with 8 bases aligning to TRBD1. The CDR3 runs to 14 residues. Germline V gives CDR1 GTSNPN, CDR2 SVGIG (reference sequence). Trimming at V came to 3 bases and at J to 5 bases, leaving 8 bases not matched to a gene. The CDR3, as DNA: TGTGCCTGGAGGGGTGACAGGGGCAGGGAGACCCAGTACTTC. Translating gives CAWRGDRGRETQYF. Looking up the rest from reference TRBV30 and TRBJ2-5 gives the full variable domain: SQTIHQWPATLVQPVGSPLSLECTVEGTSNPNLYWYRQAAGRGLQLLFYSVGIGQISSEVPQNLSASRPQDRQFILSSKKLLLSDSGFYLCAWRGDRGRETQYFGPGTRLLVL.

The genes are TRBV6-4 and TRBJ1-5; 7 bases are a match to TRBD1. V gave up 3 bases and J gave up 6 bases; unmatched junction bases: 5. In germline, CDR1 is MRHNA, CDR2 SNTAGT. This CDR3 has 14 residues. For the CDR3, the DNA is TGTGCCAGCAGTGAGACAGAGGGGGCTCAGCCCCAGCATTTT. Translating gives CASSETEGAQPQHF.

This clone was found many times. The chain recombines TRBV28 with TRBJ2-7, with D possibly being TRBD2 (6 bases). V lost 1 base to trimming and J lost 3 bases, with 10 bases between them. Germline-derived CDR1 and CDR2 are MDHEN and SYDVKM. CDR3 length: 14 residues. Here the CDR3 DNA reads TGTGCCAGCAGTTTATTGCGGGGTCACTACGAGCAGTACTTC. Translating it yields CASSLLRGHYEQYF. The variable domain in full, completed from reference TRBV28 and TRBJ2-7, reads DVKVTQSSRYLVKRTGEKVFLECVQDMDHENMFWYRQDPGLGLRLIYFSYDVKMKEKGDIPEGYSVSREKKERFSLILESASTNQTSMYLCASSLLRGHYEQYFGPGTRLTVT.

In this sample, this clone turned up once. V gene TRBV7-2 combines with J gene TRBJ1-2, with TRBD1 as a possible D gene (5 bases). V lost 5 bases and J lost 2, with 12 bases in between. The CDR3 extends over 14 amino acids. Germline assignment: CDR1 SGHTA and CDR2 FQGNSA. DNA of the CDR3: TGTGCCAGCAGCCCTCTCGACAGCAACTATGGCTACACCTTC. It encodes CASSPLDSNYGYTF.

V usage is TRBV29-1 and J usage is TRBJ2-6, with 8 bases matching TRBD1. CDR3 length: 14 residues. CDR1 and CDR2 from the germline V gene are SQVTM and ANQGSEA. The V segment lost 6 bases and the J segment 4 bases; nucleotides outside the gene matches: 5. CDR3 in DNA: TGCAGCGTCTCGACAGGGGTGGGGGCCAACGTCCTGACTTTC. Translation gives CSVSTGVGANVLTF.

CDR3 coding DNA: TGTGCCATCAGGGGCGGGATGAGGCTTGAGCAGTTCTTC. It yields the protein CAIRGGMRLEQFF. The V gene is TRBV10-3, the J gene TRBJ2-1; D possibly corresponds to TRBD2 (6 bases). The germline V and J ends were trimmed by 6 bases and 9 bases, with 15 bases remaining between them. Germline V gene lookup returns CDR1 ENHRY and CDR2 SYGVKD. The CDR3 contains 13 residues.

The rearrangement joins TRBV6-6 to TRBJ1-4, with 10 bases matching TRBD1. J lost 5 bases, V lost 6 bases, and 9 bases had no gene match. The germline V gene encodes CDR1 MNHNY and CDR2 SVGAGI (reference sequence). This CDR3 comprises 16 residues. CDR3: CASRTLPGQGNEKLFF. The CDR3 bases are TGTGCCAGCAGGACTCTACCGGGACAGGGGAATGAAAAACTGTTTTTT.

The gene calls are TRBV5-8 and TRBJ2-7; weak D call: TRBD1 (5 bases). Germline assignment: CDR1 SGHTS and CDR2 YDEGEE. The CDR3 totals 14 residues. The germline V and J ends were trimmed by 4 bases and 1 base, with 12 bases remaining between them. The CDR3 bases are TGTGCCAGCAGCCTAAGGGGCGTTTCCTACGAGCAGTACTTC. The encoded protein is CASSLRGVSYEQYF.

V and J are TRBV4-2 and TRBJ1-5; TRBD1 aligns across 8 bases. The CDR3 is 17 amino acids. The trim removed 5 bases at V and 1 base at J, leaving 10 bases unmatched. Germline loops: CDR1 LGHNA, CDR2 YNFKEQ. CDR3 region: CASSTQGAGDSNQPQHF. CDR3 DNA: TGTGCCAGCAGCACCCAGGGGGCGGGGGACAGCAATCAGCCCCAGCATTTT.

This clone was seen more than once but under ten times. The chain employs TRBV4-3 and TRBJ1-6; 9 bases are a match to TRBD1. The CDR3 is made up of 16 amino acids. V trimming: 2 bases; J trimming: 8 bases; junction bases outside the gene matches: 7. Germline CDR1 reads LGHNA; CDR2 reads YSLEER. DNA for the CDR3: TGCGCCAGCAGCCAAAGGGGACAGGGAGTGGATTCACCCCTCCACTTT. Residues: CASSQRGQGVDSPLHF.

This clone turned up a few times. At one of its ends the junction is not consistent with the germline gene, which may arise from a read error. The J gene is TRBJ1-1, the V gene TRBV7-7; 8 nucleotides line up with TRBD1. Per germline, CDR1 SSHAT and CDR2 FNYEAQ (reference sequence). The CDR3 sequence is 14 residues long. In nucleotides, the CDR3 is TGTGCTAGCAGCCCAGGGGGCTTTGGCACTGAAGCTTTCTTT. This sequence encodes CASSPGGFGTEAFF. The full variable domain, completed using reference TRBV7-7 and TRBJ1-1, is GAGVSQSPRYKVTKRGQDVTLRCDPISSHATLYWYQQALGQGPEFLTYFNYEAQPDKSGLPSDRFSAERPEGSISTLTIQRTEQRDSAMYRCASSPGGFGTEAFFGQGTRLTVV.

This clone was picked up many times. This chain joins TRBV7-9 and TRBJ2-5, with TRBD1 matching 10 bases. The CDR3 spans 16 residues. Germline assignment: CDR1 SEHNR and CDR2 FQNEAQ (reference sequence). Trimming at V came to 2 bases and at J to 5 bases, leaving 8 bases not matched to a gene. The CDR3 is CASSLIDRGQLETQYF. The CDR3 DNA reads as TGTGCCAGCAGCTTAATTGACAGGGGGCAATTGGAGACCCAGTACTTC.

The chain is built from TRBV30 and TRBJ2-3; TRBD1 is a possible D gene (6 bases). V was cut by 2 bases and J by 0 bases, with 12 bases left in between. The CDR3 is made up of 15 amino acids. CDR1 GTSNPN and CDR2 SVGIG come from the germline V gene (reference sequence). In nucleotides, the CDR3 is TGTGCCTGGAGTCCTCAGGGGTTGAGCACAGATACGCAGTATTTT. Protein: CAWSPQGLSTDTQYF.

This clone was counted ten times or more. This CDR3 is CAWTRDSLLREQYF. The CDR3 bases are TGTGCCTGGACCAGGGACAGCCTCCTGAGAGAGCAGTACTTC. J is TRBJ2-7 and V is TRBV30, with 7 positions matching TRBD1. The CDR3 sequence is 14 residues long. Germline lookup yields CDR1 GTSNPN and CDR2 SVGIG (reference sequence). The trim removed 4 bases at V and 7 bases at J, leaving 13 bases unmatched.

This clone was picked up a small number of times. This chain joins TRBV28 and TRBJ2-5; 13 nucleotides agree with TRBD2. V lost 6 bases and J lost 4; bases outside the gene matches: 5. This CDR3 comprises 15 residues. The germline gives CDR1 MDHEN, CDR2 SYDVKM. Written as DNA, the CDR3 is TGTGCCAGCAGGGCCGGGACTAGCGGGGCAGAGACCCAGTACTTC. Residues: CASRAGTSGAETQYF.

This clone has only a few counts. In DNA, the CDR3 is TGTGCCACGCGGACTGAAAGCTCCTACGAGCAGTACTTC. Its translation: CATRTESSYEQYF. This sequence joins TRBV10-3 and TRBJ2-7; D may be TRBD2 (5 bases). Deletions cut 10 bases from V and 0 bases from J, with 13 bases between. Per the germline V gene, CDR1 is ENHRY and CDR2 is SYGVKD. The CDR3 is made up of 13 amino acids.

The chain is built from TRBV29-1 and TRBJ2-3, with a possible D match to TRBD2 (5 bases). Germline V gives CDR1 SQVTM, CDR2 ANQGSEA. The CDR3 totals 13 residues. V dropped 3 bases and J dropped 0 bases, with 7 bases sitting between them. CDR3 nucleotides: TGCAGCGTTGACAGCGGCAGCACAGATACGCAGTATTTT. Residues: CSVDSGSTDTQYF.

In this sample, this clone turned up many times. This rearrangement joins TRBV7-9 to TRBJ1-1; D is unresolved. The CDR3 is 14 residues long. V lost 0 bases and J 1 base, leaving 6 bases between the germline ends. In germline, CDR1 is SEHNR, CDR2 FQNEAQ (reference sequence). CDR3 loop: CASSLASSNTEAFF. The CDR3 DNA sequence: TGTGCCAGCAGCTTAGCCTCTTCGAACACTGAAGCTTTCTTT. The variable domain in full, completed from reference TRBV7-9 and TRBJ1-1, reads DTGVSQNPRHKITKRGQNVTFRCDPISEHNRLYWYRQTLGQGPEFLTYFQNEAQLEKSRLLSDRFSAERPKGSFSTLEIQRTEQGDSAMYLCASSLASSNTEAFFGQGTRLTVV.

With regard to this clone: The same CDR3 is also encoded by other DNA sequences in this sample. The genes are TRBV28 and TRBJ1-5; weak D call: TRBD1 (5 bases). V gave up 0 bases and J gave up 4 bases, with 7 bases separating them. CDR3 length: 14 amino acids. Germline loops: CDR1 MDHEN, CDR2 SYDVKM. In DNA, the CDR3 is TGTGCCAGCAGTTTATGGCAGGGTAATCAGCCCCAGCATTTT. Protein product: CASSLWQGNQPQHF.

The table lists this clone with a few counts. This chain connects TRBV18 to TRBJ2-3; no clear D gene. The V gene's germline CDR1 is KGHSH and CDR2 LQKENI. V lost 3 bases to trimming and J lost 0 bases, with 7 bases between them. This CDR3 is built from 14 residues. CDR3 protein: CASSPRQSTDTQYF. The CDR3 DNA reads as TGTGCCAGCTCACCGAGGCAGAGCACAGATACGCAGTATTTT.

This clone was counted at least ten times. The chain links TRBV7-9 to TRBJ1-3; maybe TRBD1 (6 bases). In germline, CDR1 is SEHNR, CDR2 FQNEAQ (reference sequence). The ends were cut back, 5 bases at V and 2 bases at J, with 13 bases in the middle. The length of the CDR3 is 15 residues. CDR3 bases: TGTGCCAGCAGCCTGTTAAACAGGGCTGGAAACACCATATATTTT. As protein: CASSLLNRAGNTIYF.

This chain's CDR3 is CASLGSSGGAYEQYF. The CDR3 DNA follows: TGTGCCAGTTTGGGATCTAGCGGGGGGGCTTACGAGCAGTACTTC. The V call is TRBV6-1, the J call TRBJ2-7, with 12 bases fitting TRBD2. The CDR3 length is 15 residues. Germline values: CDR1 MNHNS, CDR2 SASEGT. Trimming at V came to 9 bases and at J to 4 bases, leaving 10 bases not matched to a gene.